These 28 T cell receptor beta chains were sequenced from one sample in a study of cytomegalovirus exposure and HLA in healthy donors (dated by TCRdb to the late 2010s). Libraries were made using the immunoSEQ multiplex PCR assay. The clones in this table, taken by TCRdb from immuneACCESS, are in-frame only. Not every clone is retained; where verified, under half of the shortfall comes from an unresolved V gene, and the cause of the rest is unknown. The sample data list 130,000 to 150,000 clones, and more than 80% of these were observed just once. The leading ten clones occupy less than 7% of the sample. Sequencing was performed on PBMCs. These receptor sequences come from a woman aged 25 to 39 in good health and CMV-seropositive.

V usage is TRBV15 and J usage is TRBJ2-5; D possibly corresponds to TRBD1 (6 bases). V was cut by 5 bases and J by 2 bases, with 12 bases left in between. Per germline, CDR1 LNHNV and CDR2 YYDKDF (reference sequence). The CDR3 length is 14 residues. CDR3 in amino acids: CATSLLTGQETQYF. CDR3 sequence (DNA): TGTGCCACCAGCCTCCTGACAGGTCAAGAGACCCAGTACTTC.

The chain couples TRBV7-9 to TRBJ2-7; possibly TRBD2 for D (7 bases). The CDR3 contains 16 residues. Germline V gene sequence: CDR1 SEHNR, CDR2 FQNEAQ (reference sequence). The ends were cut back, 6 bases at V and 2 bases at J, with 20 bases in the middle. The CDR3 coding sequence is TGTGCCAGCAGTCCAACCCTGGGGGGGGCTGCCTACGAGCAGTACTTC. It translates to CASSPTLGGAAYEQYF.

This clone was picked up one time. The chain links TRBV27 to TRBJ2-5, with D possibly TRBD1 on 6 matching bases. This CDR3 has 13 residues. The V gene's germline CDR1 is MNHEY and CDR2 SMNVEV (reference sequence). Trimming removed 4 bases from V and 3 bases from J, with 9 bases in between. The CDR3, as DNA: TGTGCCAGCAGTTCACAGGGAGAAGAGACCCAGTACTTC. The encoded protein is CASSSQGEETQYF.

The table lists this clone with a count of one. This CDR3 reads CASSNSGDEKLFF. Here the CDR3 DNA reads TGTGCCAGCAGCAACTCAGGGGATGAAAAACTGTTTTTT. J is TRBJ1-4 and V is TRBV6-5, with D maybe TRBD1 (6 bases). V was shortened by 6 bases and J by 6 bases, with 11 bases between the two germline ends. Germline V gene data show CDR1 as MNHEY and CDR2 as SVGAGI. The CDR3 has 13 amino acids.

The rearrangement joins TRBV5-1 to TRBJ2-2, with D perhaps matching TRBD1 (5 bases). The CDR3 has 14 residues. Germline V gene sequence: CDR1 SGHRS, CDR2 YFSETQ. With 9 bases removed from V and 0 bases from J, the gap between germline ends came to 12 bases. In DNA form, the CDR3 reads TGCGCCACCCGATGGGGCGCGAACACCGGGGAGCTGTTTTTT. It yields the protein CATRWGANTGELFF.

In this sample, this clone turned up once. This rearrangement joins TRBV2 to TRBJ2-3, with 8 nucleotides matching TRBD2. J lost 0 bases, V lost 7 bases, and 6 bases had no gene match. This CDR3 has 15 amino acids. Germline assignment: CDR1 SNHLY and CDR2 FYNNEI. CDR3 residues: CASKGSGASTDTQYF. The CDR3 region has the DNA TGTGCCAGCAAGGGTAGCGGGGCTAGCACAGATACGCAGTATTTT.

This chain links TRBV4-1 with TRBJ2-1; 13 bases align to TRBD2. The V gene's germline CDR1 is MGHRA and CDR2 YSYEKL. This CDR3 is built from 16 residues. V lost 2 bases, J lost 9 bases, and 7 bases stayed unmatched. The DNA of the CDR3 is TGCGCCAGCAGCCAACTAGGACTAGCGGGAGCATTTGAGCAGTTCTTC. As protein: CASSQLGLAGAFEQFF.

The V gene is TRBV15, the J gene TRBJ1-4; 7 bases line up with TRBD1. With V trimmed by 0 bases and J by 4 bases, 5 bases remained unmatched. Germline V gene lookup returns CDR1 LNHNV and CDR2 YYDKDF (reference sequence). The CDR3 sequence is 16 residues long. The CDR3 DNA is TGTGCCACCAGCAGAGATATCGGGACAGATAATGAAAAACTGTTTTTT. This gives the protein CATSRDIGTDNEKLFF.

The genes are TRBV27 and TRBJ1-4, with 7 bases that match TRBD1. Germline CDR1 is MNHEY and CDR2 is SMNVEV (reference sequence). V lost 7 bases to trimming and J lost 6 bases; unmatched junction nucleotides: 17. The CDR3 runs to 17 residues. The CDR3 nucleotides are TGTGCCAGCACTCATATCCGGAAAACAGGGGTCGATGAAAAACTGTTTTTT. This gives the protein CASTHIRKTGVDEKLFF.

The rearrangement joins TRBV5-6 to TRBJ2-7; 8 bases match TRBD2. This CDR3 contains 15 residues. Unmatched junction bases numbered 10, after V lost 4 bases and J lost 4 bases. Germline V gene sequence: CDR1 SGHDT, CDR2 YYEEEE. CDR3 sequence reads: CASSILAGSFYEQYF. CDR3 in DNA: TGTGCCAGCAGCATCTTAGCGGGGAGTTTTTACGAGCAGTACTTC. Using reference TRBV5-6 and TRBJ2-7 for the parts outside the CDR3, the full variable domain is DAGVTQSPTHLIKTRGQQVTLRCSPKSGHDTVSWYQQALGQGPQFIFQYYEEEERQRGNFPDRFSGHQFPNYSSELNVNALLLGDSALYLCASSILAGSFYEQYFGPGTRLTVT.

V is TRBV4-2 and J is TRBJ1-2, with 7 bases aligning to TRBD1. J was trimmed by 5 bases and V by 5 bases; bases with no gene match: 5. There are 13 residues in the CDR3. Germline V CDR1 and CDR2: LGHNA, YNFKEQ. The CDR3 nucleotides read TGTGCCAGCAGCACGGGACAGCCATATGGCTACACCTTC. Amino acid sequence: CASSTGQPYGYTF.

The rearrangement uses TRBV6-1 and TRBJ1-2, with D maybe TRBD1 (5 bases). The CDR3 is 16 residues long. With 2 bases removed from V and 1 base from J, the gap between germline ends came to 14 bases. CDR1 and CDR2 (germline): MNHNS, SASEGT. The CDR3 sequence: CASSELLTVYNYGYTF. The CDR3 DNA is TGTGCCAGCAGTGAATTACTGACAGTCTATAACTATGGCTACACCTTC.

This clone showed up just once. This chain connects TRBV29-1 to TRBJ1-1; 8 bases align to TRBD1. The germline gives CDR1 SQVTM, CDR2 ANQGSEA. V lost 5 bases, J lost 2 bases, and 4 bases stayed unmatched. CDR3 length: 13 residues. The CDR3 spells CSVHGQGNTEAFF. For the CDR3, the DNA is TGCAGCGTTCATGGACAGGGAAACACTGAAGCTTTCTTT.

The chain links TRBV5-6 to TRBJ2-3; maybe TRBD1 (5 bases). The CDR3 has 13 amino acids. The germline V gene encodes CDR1 SGHDT and CDR2 YYEEEE. Trimming left V 1 base short and J 4 bases short, with 7 bases between. The chain's CDR3 is CASSLWGPDTQYF. CDR3 nucleotide sequence: TGTGCCAGCAGCTTGTGGGGCCCAGATACGCAGTATTTT. The full variable domain, with the rest looked up from reference TRBV5-6 and TRBJ2-3, is DAGVTQSPTHLIKTRGQQVTLRCSPKSGHDTVSWYQQALGQGPQFIFQYYEEEERQRGNFPDRFSGHQFPNYSSELNVNALLLGDSALYLCASSLWGPDTQYFGPGTRLTVL.

This chain links TRBV7-8 with TRBJ2-7; 7 bases map to TRBD1. After removal of 1 base from V and 6 bases from J, the junction contained 3 bases not matched to a gene. The germline V gene has CDR1 SGHVS and CDR2 FQNEAQ. The CDR3 extends over 13 amino acids. CDR3 region: CASSLVAGGEQYF. Here the CDR3 DNA reads TGTGCCAGCAGCTTAGTGGCAGGGGGCGAGCAGTACTTC.

This clone was recorded only once. The CDR3 loop is CASSETGLGVSEQFF. The CDR3 DNA reads TGTGCCAGCAGCGAAACGGGACTAGGAGTGTCTGAGCAGTTCTTC. J is TRBJ2-1 and V is TRBV9, with 8 bases aligning to TRBD2. Germline CDR1 and CDR2: SGDLS and YYNGEE. Germline trimming cut 3 bases from V and 9 bases from J; bases unmatched to any gene: 11. CDR3 length: 15 residues.

This chain uses TRBV15 with TRBJ2-3; 9 bases align to TRBD2. Per the germline V gene, CDR1 is LNHNV and CDR2 is YYDKDF (reference sequence). This CDR3 region has 17 residues. Trimming at V came to 8 bases and at J to 0 bases, leaving 12 bases not matched to a gene. Here the CDR3 DNA reads TGTGCCACCTCCGGTGTGGCTAGCGGGACTAGCACAGATACGCAGTATTTT. This encodes CATSGVASGTSTDTQYF.

The V call is TRBV29-1, the J call TRBJ2-5; tentative D call: TRBD1 (5 bases). This CDR3 is 14 amino acids long. The ends were cut back, 1 base at V and 3 bases at J, with 12 bases in the middle. From germline, CDR1 is SQVTM and CDR2 ANQGSEA. CDR3 in amino acids: CSVEGVGVEETQYF. Here the CDR3 DNA reads TGCAGCGTTGAAGGTGTAGGGGTCGAAGAGACCCAGTACTTC.

This chain joins TRBV7-9 and TRBJ2-5, with unresolved D. Germline V lookup: CDR1 SEHNR, CDR2 FQNEAQ (reference sequence). This CDR3 has 15 amino acids. Trimming removed 2 bases from V and 0 bases from J, with 10 bases in between. CDR3 residues: CASSLFGSNQETQYF. The DNA of the CDR3 is TGTGCCAGCAGCTTATTTGGTAGTAACCAAGAGACCCAGTACTTC.

The chain recombines TRBV15 with TRBJ1-2, with 7 bases fitting TRBD1. V lost 0 bases to trimming and J lost 2 bases; unmatched junction nucleotides: 3. CDR1 is LNHNV and CDR2 is YYDKDF in the germline V gene (reference sequence). The CDR3 is made up of 15 amino acids. The CDR3 spells CATSRDLTGNYGYTF. DNA for the CDR3: TGTGCCACCAGCAGAGATTTGACAGGGAACTATGGCTACACCTTC.

The chain has TRBV7-9 and TRBJ1-2; 10 bases are shared with TRBD1. The CDR3 spans 15 residues. Trimming cost V 3 bases and J 4 bases; bases outside gene matches: 5. Germline CDR1 and CDR2: SEHNR and FQNEAQ (reference sequence). CDR3 sequence reads: CASSLGTGEGYGYTF. The CDR3, as DNA: TGTGCCAGCAGCTTGGGGACAGGGGAGGGCTATGGCTACACCTTC.

This chain uses TRBV15 with TRBJ1-5, with D tentatively TRBD1 (5 bases). There are 15 residues in the CDR3. Trimming took 0 bases from V and 7 from J, leaving 13 bases between them. CDR1 and CDR2 (germline): LNHNV, YYDKDF (reference sequence). The CDR3 DNA follows: TGTGCCACCAGCAGAGATGGGGCAGGGAGGCAGCCCCAGCATTTT. Translating it yields CATSRDGAGRQPQHF.

A few counts support this clone. This chain links TRBV5-5 with TRBJ1-2; 10 bases agree with TRBD1. This CDR3 comprises 15 residues. J gave up 2 bases and V 1 base, and 2 bases lay outside the gene matches. Germline CDR1 SGHKS, CDR2 YYEKEE (reference sequence). CDR3 amino acids: CASSLSGQGNYGYTF. CDR3 nucleotide sequence: TGTGCCAGCAGCTTGTCGGGACAGGGGAACTATGGCTACACCTTC.

The chain couples TRBV19 to TRBJ1-2; 8 bases match TRBD1. The germline V gene encodes CDR1 LNHDA and CDR2 SQIVND (reference sequence). The trim removed 3 bases at V and 7 bases at J, leaving 10 bases unmatched. CDR3 size: 15 residues. CDR3 amino acids: CASSMLTGGRRGYTF. CDR3 in DNA: TGTGCCAGTAGTATGCTAACAGGGGGTCGGCGTGGCTACACCTTC.

The chain joins TRBV2 to TRBJ1-2, with 8 bases identical to TRBD1. Germline V gene sequence: CDR1 SNHLY, CDR2 FYNNEI. There are 14 residues in the CDR3. Unmatched junction bases numbered 7, after V lost 6 bases and J lost 4 bases. The CDR3 spells CASRMGQASYGYTF. CDR3 coding DNA: TGTGCCAGCAGGATGGGACAGGCGAGCTATGGCTACACCTTC.

The chain joins TRBV19 to TRBJ1-2, with D perhaps matching TRBD1 (6 bases). The CDR3 sequence is 13 residues long. Between the trimmed V and J ends, which lost 4 bases and 4 bases, there was a span of 10 bases. Germline V lookup: CDR1 LNHDA, CDR2 SQIVND (reference sequence). The CDR3 nucleotides read TGTGCCAGTAGTACGCCGGACAGCTATGGCTACACCTTC. Its translation: CASSTPDSYGYTF.

The chain employs TRBV5-1 and TRBJ2-1; 10 bases fit TRBD2. V was clipped by 0 bases and J by 0 bases; unmatched bases: 0. The germline CDR1 and CDR2 sequences are SGHRS and YFSETQ. This CDR3 has 16 residues. CDR3 in DNA: TGCGCCAGCAGCTTGGGACTAGCGGGCTCCTACAATGAGCAGTTCTTC. It yields the protein CASSLGLAGSYNEQFF.

The chain uses TRBV6-5 and TRBJ1-1; the D is unclear. Germline-derived CDR1 and CDR2 are MNHEY and SVGAGI. The CDR3 extends over 13 amino acids. V was clipped by 7 bases and J by 3 bases, with 12 bases between them. CDR3 coding DNA: TGTGCCAGCACCCTGGGCGGGGACACTGAAGCTTTCTTT. Its protein product is CASTLGGDTEAFF.